One and the same sample provided the 16 T cell receptor beta chains below, sequenced in a study of blood T cell repertoires in COVID-19. Profiling relied on immunoSEQ multiplex PCR, and the TCRdb table lists in-frame clones only, not all of them. The data show about 320,000 clones, approximately 90% seen once. Material for sequencing was PBMCs or T cells enriched from blood (not recorded which). Every receptor here comes from a young woman who had recovered from COVID-19.

The chain is built from TRBV5-4 and TRBJ2-7; D gene uncertain. The CDR3 consists of 13 residues. Germline-derived CDR1 and CDR2 are SGHNT and YYREEE (reference sequence). The V end was cut by 0 bases, the J end by 3 bases, with 7 bases between. CDR3 sequence (DNA): TGTGCCAGCAGCTTGGACAGTTACTACGAGCAGTACTTC. This translates into CASSLDSYYEQYF.

The sample holds a few counts of this clone. Other DNA sequences of this sample code for an identical CDR3. The genes are TRBV19 and TRBJ2-1; TRBD2 aligns across 9 bases. The CDR3 covers 14 residues. V dropped 3 bases and J dropped 5; count of bases not matched to a gene: 2. Germline V lookup: CDR1 LNHDA, CDR2 SQIVND (reference sequence). CDR3 region: CASSISGGNNEQFF. CDR3 nucleotides: TGTGCCAGTAGTATTAGCGGGGGTAACAATGAGCAGTTCTTC. Filled out from reference TRBV19 and TRBJ2-1, the complete variable domain reads DGGITQSPKYLFRKEGQNVTLSCEQNLNHDAMYWYRQDPGQGLRLIYYSQIVNDFQKGDIAEGYSVSREKKESFPLTVTSAQKNPTAFYLCASSISGGNNEQFFGPGTRLTVL.

The chain links TRBV10-3 to TRBJ1-2; perhaps TRBD1 as D (5 bases). This CDR3 spans 13 amino acids. The V gene's germline CDR1 is ENHRY and CDR2 SYGVKD. The V end lost 7 bases, the J end lost 2 bases, and 11 bases lay between the germline ends. The CDR3 nucleotides are TGTGCCATCACCATAGACAGCAACTATGGCTACACCTTC. Translating it yields CAITIDSNYGYTF.

This chain connects TRBV2 to TRBJ2-3, with 7 bases aligning to TRBD1. Germline CDR1 and CDR2: SNHLY and FYNNEI. The CDR3 runs 15 residues. V was pared by 6 bases and J by 6 bases, with 12 bases of the junction left unmatched. CDR3 region: CASRPGQLITDTQYF. The CDR3 DNA is TGTGCCAGCAGACCGGGACAGCTTATAACGGATACGCAGTATTTT. Combining the CDR3 with reference TRBV2 and TRBJ2-3 gives the whole variable domain EPEVTQTPSHQVTQMGQEVILRCVPISNHLYFYWYRQILGQKVEFLVSFYNNEISEKSEIFDDQFSVERPDGSNFTLKIRSTKLEDSAMYFCASRPGQLITDTQYFGPGTRLTVL.

The genes are TRBV15 and TRBJ1-2, with 10 bases that match TRBD1. V lost 2 bases and J lost 5; bases outside the gene matches: 2. The CDR3 runs 14 residues. Germline assignment: CDR1 LNHNV and CDR2 YYDKDF (reference sequence). The CDR3 coding sequence is TGTGCCACCAGCAGACAGGGACAGGGGTATGGCTACACCTTC. Residues: CATSRQGQGYGYTF.

CDR3 in DNA: TGTGCCATCAGTGAGTCGACTTGGAACACTGAAGCTTTCTTT. It encodes CAISESTWNTEAFF. V usage is TRBV10-3 and J usage is TRBJ1-1; D unclear. This CDR3 has 14 residues. The V gene lost 0 bases and the J gene lost 1 base, with 6 bases spanning the gap. Germline CDR1 reads ENHRY; CDR2 reads SYGVKD.

Notes on this clone: Other nucleotide sequences from this sample produce the same CDR3. The chain joins TRBV2 to TRBJ2-1; D remains ambiguous. V was shortened by 2 bases and J by 4 bases, with 6 bases between the two germline ends. Germline values: CDR1 SNHLY, CDR2 FYNNEI. The CDR3 has 13 amino acids. CDR3 in amino acids: CASSENRYNEQFF. CDR3 nucleotide sequence: TGTGCCAGCAGTGAAAATCGGTACAATGAGCAGTTCTTC.

This clone was observed a single time. The V call is TRBV13, the J call TRBJ1-6, with unresolved D. The CDR3 length is 13 residues. CDR1 PRHDT and CDR2 FYEKMQ come from the germline V gene (reference sequence). V lost 3 bases to trimming and J lost 10 bases, with 10 bases between them. The CDR3 coding sequence is TGTGCCAGCAGCTTCGGGGAGAACTCACCCCTCCACTTT. Translating gives CASSFGENSPLHF. Looking up the rest from reference TRBV13 and TRBJ1-6 gives the full variable domain: AAGVIQSPRHLIKEKRETATLKCYPIPRHDTVYWYQQGPGQDPQFLISFYEKMQSDKGSIPDRFSAQQFSDYHSELNMSSLELGDSALYFCASSFGENSPLHFGNGTRLTVT.

This chain connects TRBV7-9 to TRBJ2-7; the match to TRBD1 covers 7 bases. The germline V gene encodes CDR1 SEHNR and CDR2 FQNEAQ (reference sequence). CDR3 length: 14 residues. Losses at the gene ends were 5 bases for V and 3 bases for J; bases not matched to a gene: 7. The CDR3 spells CASSRAQGSYEQYF. CDR3 DNA: TGTGCCAGCAGCCGGGCACAGGGGAGCTACGAGCAGTACTTC.

This rearrangement joins TRBV5-1 to TRBJ2-7; D might be TRBD1 (5 bases). Germline V lookup: CDR1 SGHRS, CDR2 YFSETQ. The CDR3 contains 14 residues. Trimming stripped 0 bases from V and 2 bases from J, with 9 bases between. CDR3 residues: CASSLGGGTYEQYF. The DNA for the CDR3 is TGCGCCAGCAGCTTGGGGGGCGGAACCTACGAGCAGTACTTC.

The V and J genes are TRBV10-3 and TRBJ2-7, with D unresolved. The V and J ends lost 0 bases and 3 bases respectively, with 12 bases between them. CDR3 length: 15 amino acids. Per germline, CDR1 ENHRY and CDR2 SYGVKD. The CDR3 protein is CAISESAPPGYEQYF. For the CDR3, the DNA is TGTGCCATCAGTGAGTCGGCACCCCCGGGCTACGAGCAGTACTTC.

V is TRBV2 and J is TRBJ1-2; the match to TRBD1 covers 10 bases. Germline V gene data show CDR1 as SNHLY and CDR2 as FYNNEI. V shed 6 bases and J 5 bases; nucleotides not matched to a gene: 6. The CDR3 totals 14 residues. The CDR3 region is CASRKGGQGYGYTF. The CDR3 DNA sequence: TGTGCCAGCAGGAAAGGGGGACAGGGGTATGGCTACACCTTC.

This clone occurred once. The J gene is TRBJ1-1, the V gene TRBV5-1, with D perhaps TRBD1 (6 bases). The ends were cut back, 4 bases at V and 4 bases at J, with 14 bases in the middle. Per the germline V gene, CDR1 is SGHRS and CDR2 is YFSETQ. This CDR3 spans 14 amino acids. The CDR3 sequence: CASSNQGKVTEAFF. DNA for the CDR3: TGCGCCAGCAGCAATCAGGGGAAGGTCACTGAAGCTTTCTTT. The whole variable domain, remainder taken from reference TRBV5-1 and TRBJ1-1, is KAGVTQTPRYLIKTRGQQVTLSCSPISGHRSVSWYQQTPGQGLQFLFEYFSETQRNKGNFPGRFSGRQFSNSRSEMNVSTLELGDSALYLCASSNQGKVTEAFFGQGTRLTVV.

The CDR3 coding sequence is TGTGCCAGCAGCTTAGCCTACAGGGACGAGCAGTTCTTC. The encoded protein is CASSLAYRDEQFF. The genes are TRBV7-7 and TRBJ2-1; weak D call: TRBD1 (6 bases). V lost 0 bases and J lost 10, with 10 bases in between. The CDR3 has 13 residues. CDR1 and CDR2 from the germline V gene are SSHAT and FNYEAQ (reference sequence).

The chain links TRBV4-1 to TRBJ1-4; 10 bases line up with TRBD1. With 3 bases clipped from V and 1 base from J, the junction kept 8 bases outside the gene matches. This CDR3 contains 18 residues. Germline CDR1 and CDR2: MGHRA and YSYEKL. CDR3 DNA: TGCGCCAGCAGCCATGGCGGGACAGGGGTCCTAACTAATGAAAAACTGTTTTTT. Translation gives CASSHGGTGVLTNEKLFF.

This clone was seen ten or more times. J is TRBJ2-2 and V is TRBV6-5; D perhaps matches TRBD1 (5 bases). CDR3 length equals 11 residues. Germline-derived CDR1 and CDR2 are MNHEY and SVGAGI. V lost 7 bases to trimming and J lost 10 bases, with 10 bases between them. This CDR3 reads CASTKGQELFF. DNA of the CDR3: TGTGCCAGCACCAAAGGACAGGAGCTGTTTTTT.